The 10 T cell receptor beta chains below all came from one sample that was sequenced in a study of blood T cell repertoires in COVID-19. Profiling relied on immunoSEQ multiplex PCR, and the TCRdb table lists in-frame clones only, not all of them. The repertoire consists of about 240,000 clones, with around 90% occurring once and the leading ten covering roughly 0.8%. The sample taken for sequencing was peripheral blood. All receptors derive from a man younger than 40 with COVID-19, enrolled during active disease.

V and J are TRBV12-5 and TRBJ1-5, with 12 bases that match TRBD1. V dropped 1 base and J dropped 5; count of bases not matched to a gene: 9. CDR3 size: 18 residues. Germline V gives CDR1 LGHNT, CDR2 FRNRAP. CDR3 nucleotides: TGTGCTAGTGGTTTGGGTTCCGGGACAGGGGGCGCGGATCAGCCCCAGCATTTT. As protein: CASGLGSGTGGADQPQHF.

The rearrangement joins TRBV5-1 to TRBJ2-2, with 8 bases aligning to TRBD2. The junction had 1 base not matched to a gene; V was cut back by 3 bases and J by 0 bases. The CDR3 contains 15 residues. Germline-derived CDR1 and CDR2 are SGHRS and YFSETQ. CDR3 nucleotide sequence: TGCGCCAGCAGCTCGCGGGGGGCGAACACCGGGGAGCTGTTTTTT. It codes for CASSSRGANTGELFF.

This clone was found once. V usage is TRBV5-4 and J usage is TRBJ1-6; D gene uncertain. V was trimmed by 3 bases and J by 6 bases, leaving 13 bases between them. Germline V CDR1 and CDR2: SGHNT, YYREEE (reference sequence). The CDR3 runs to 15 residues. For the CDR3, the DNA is TGTGCCAGCAGCTGGGTTCCAGGCCGTAATTCACCCCTCCACTTT. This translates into CASSWVPGRNSPLHF.

CDR3 loop: CASSQERDSNTDTQYF. The CDR3, as DNA: TGTGCCAGCAGCCAAGAGAGGGACAGCAACACAGATACGCAGTATTTT. V and J are TRBV4-2 and TRBJ2-3, with 7 nucleotides matching TRBD1. The CDR3 sequence is 16 residues long. V lost 0 bases to trimming and J lost 2 bases; unmatched junction nucleotides: 5. Germline CDR1 reads LGHNA; CDR2 reads YNFKEQ.

This CDR3 reads CAIFRDLNTEAFF. In nucleotides, the CDR3 is TGTGCAATTTTCCGAGATTTGAACACTGAAGCTTTCTTT. The V gene is TRBV10-3, the J gene TRBJ1-1, with D unresolved. CDR3 length: 13 amino acids. Germline V gene sequence: CDR1 ENHRY, CDR2 SYGVKD.

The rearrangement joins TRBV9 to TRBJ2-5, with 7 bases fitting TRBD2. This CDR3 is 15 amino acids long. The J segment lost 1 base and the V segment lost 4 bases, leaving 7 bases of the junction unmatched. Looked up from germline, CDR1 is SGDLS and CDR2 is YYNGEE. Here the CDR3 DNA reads TGTGCCAGCAGCCCTCGGGACTACCGCCAAGAGACCCAGTACTTC. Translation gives CASSPRDYRQETQYF.

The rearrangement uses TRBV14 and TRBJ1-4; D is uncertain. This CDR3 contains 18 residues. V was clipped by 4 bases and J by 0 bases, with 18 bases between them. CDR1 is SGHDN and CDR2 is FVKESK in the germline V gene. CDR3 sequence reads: CASSRLPHGIATNEKLFF. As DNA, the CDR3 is TGTGCCAGCAGCCGACTACCACATGGAATCGCAACTAATGAAAAACTGTTTTTT.

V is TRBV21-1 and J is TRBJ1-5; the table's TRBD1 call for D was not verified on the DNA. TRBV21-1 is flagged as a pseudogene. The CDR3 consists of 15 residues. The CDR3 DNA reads TGTGCCAGCAGCAAGGGCAGGGAAAACAATCAGCCCCAGCATTTT. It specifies CASSKGRENNQPQHF.

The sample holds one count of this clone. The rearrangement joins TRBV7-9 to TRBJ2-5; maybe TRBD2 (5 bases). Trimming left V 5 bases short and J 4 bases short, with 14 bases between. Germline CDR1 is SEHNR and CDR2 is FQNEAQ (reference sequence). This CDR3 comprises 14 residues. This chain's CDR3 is CASSPRAVGETQYF. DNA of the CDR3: TGTGCCAGCAGCCCGAGGGCCGTAGGAGAGACCCAGTACTTC.

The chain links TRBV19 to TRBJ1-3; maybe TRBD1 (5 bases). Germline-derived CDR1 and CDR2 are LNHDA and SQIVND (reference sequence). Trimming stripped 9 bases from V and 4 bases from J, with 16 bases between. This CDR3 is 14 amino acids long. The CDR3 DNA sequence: TGTGCCAGCAGCCCGGGGGGTTCGGGAAACACCATATATTTT. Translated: CASSPGGSGNTIYF.